Included here is one T cell receptor beta chain sequence, with context. The V and J ends lost 2 bases and 5 bases respectively, with 12 bases between them. The CDR3 contains 14 residues. CDR1 LGHNT and CDR2 FRNRAP come from the germline V gene. Libraries were prepared by immunoSEQ multiplex PCR; TCRdb keeps only in-frame clonotypes and omits some of them. The table lists 150,000 to 200,000 clones, roughly 89% of them singletons, with 12% in the top ten. The entry originates in a study of control samples from healthy donors and cancer patients. Sequencing was carried out using blood. This chain connects TRBV12-5 to TRBJ1-1, with D uncertain. The clonotype comes from a man aged 25 to 40 in good health. The CDR3 spells CASGLSPGGTEAFF. The CDR3 DNA sequence: TGTGCTAGTGGTTTGTCTCCAGGAGGGACTGAAGCTTTCTTT. The complete variable domain, with remaining parts taken from reference TRBV12-5 and TRBJ1-1, reads DARVTQTPRHKVTEMGQEVTMRCQPILGHNTVFWYRQTMMQGLELLAYFRNRAPLDDSGMPKDRFSAEMPDATLATLKIQPSEPRDSAVYFCASGLSPGGTEAFFGQGTRLTVV.